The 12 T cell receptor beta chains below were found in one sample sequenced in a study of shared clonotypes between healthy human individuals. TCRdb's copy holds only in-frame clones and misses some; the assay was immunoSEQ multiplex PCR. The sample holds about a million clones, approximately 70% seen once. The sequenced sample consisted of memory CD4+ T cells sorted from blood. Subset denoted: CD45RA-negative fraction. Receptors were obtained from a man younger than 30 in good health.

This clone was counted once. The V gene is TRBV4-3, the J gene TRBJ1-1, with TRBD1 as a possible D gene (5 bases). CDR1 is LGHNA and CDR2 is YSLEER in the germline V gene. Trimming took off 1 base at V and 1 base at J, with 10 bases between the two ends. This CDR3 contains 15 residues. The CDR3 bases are TGCGCCAGCAGCCAAGGTGACGACAGGAACACTGAAGCTTTCTTT. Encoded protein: CASSQGDDRNTEAFF.

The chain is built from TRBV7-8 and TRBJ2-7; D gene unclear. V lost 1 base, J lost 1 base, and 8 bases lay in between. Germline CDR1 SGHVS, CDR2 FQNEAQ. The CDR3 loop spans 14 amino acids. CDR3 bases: TGTGCCAGCAGCTTAGGGTCTCAATCCTACGAGCAGTACTTC. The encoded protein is CASSLGSQSYEQYF. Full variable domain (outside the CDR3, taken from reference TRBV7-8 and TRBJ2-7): GAGVSQSPRYKVAKRGQDVALRCDPISGHVSLFWYQQALGQGPEFLTYFQNEAQLDKSGLPSDRFFAERPEGSVSTLKIQRTQQEDSAVYLCASSLGSQSYEQYFGPGTRLTVT.

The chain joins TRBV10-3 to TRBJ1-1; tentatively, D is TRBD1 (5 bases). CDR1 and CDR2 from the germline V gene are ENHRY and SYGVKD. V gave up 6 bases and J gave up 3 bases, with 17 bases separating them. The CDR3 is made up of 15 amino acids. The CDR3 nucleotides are TGTGCCATCAGACCCAATGAGCCAGGGTACACTGAAGCTTTCTTT. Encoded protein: CAIRPNEPGYTEAFF.

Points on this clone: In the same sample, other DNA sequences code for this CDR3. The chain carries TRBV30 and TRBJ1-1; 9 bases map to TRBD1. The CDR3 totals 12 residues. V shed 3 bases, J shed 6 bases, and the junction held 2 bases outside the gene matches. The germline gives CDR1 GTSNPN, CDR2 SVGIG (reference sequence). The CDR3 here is CAWSGTGPEAFF. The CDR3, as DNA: TGTGCCTGGAGCGGGACAGGGCCTGAAGCTTTCTTT.

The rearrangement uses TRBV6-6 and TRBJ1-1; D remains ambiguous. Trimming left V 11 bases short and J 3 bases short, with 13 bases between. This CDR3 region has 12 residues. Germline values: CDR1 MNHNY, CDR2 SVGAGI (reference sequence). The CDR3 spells CAGSGADTEAFF. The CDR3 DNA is TGTGCCGGTTCGGGTGCAGACACTGAAGCTTTCTTT.

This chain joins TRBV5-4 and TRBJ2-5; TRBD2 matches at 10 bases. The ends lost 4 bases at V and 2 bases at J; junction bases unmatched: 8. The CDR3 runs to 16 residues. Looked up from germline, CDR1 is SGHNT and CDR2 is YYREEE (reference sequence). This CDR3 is CASSQSSGGRQETQYF. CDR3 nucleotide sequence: TGTGCCAGCAGCCAATCTAGCGGGGGCCGTCAAGAGACCCAGTACTTC.

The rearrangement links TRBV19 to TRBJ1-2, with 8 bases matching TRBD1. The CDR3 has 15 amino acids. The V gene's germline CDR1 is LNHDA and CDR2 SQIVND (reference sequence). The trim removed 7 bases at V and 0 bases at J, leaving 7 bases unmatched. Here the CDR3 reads CASTVTGVTNYGYTF. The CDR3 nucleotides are TGTGCCAGTACCGTGACAGGGGTAACTAACTATGGCTACACCTTC.

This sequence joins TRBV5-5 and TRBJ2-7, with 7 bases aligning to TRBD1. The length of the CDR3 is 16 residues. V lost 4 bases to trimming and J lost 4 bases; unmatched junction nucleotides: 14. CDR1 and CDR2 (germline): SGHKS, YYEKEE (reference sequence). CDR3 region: CASSRSAGGISYEQYF. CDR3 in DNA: TGTGCCAGCAGCCGGTCGGCAGGGGGTATCTCATACGAGCAGTACTTC.

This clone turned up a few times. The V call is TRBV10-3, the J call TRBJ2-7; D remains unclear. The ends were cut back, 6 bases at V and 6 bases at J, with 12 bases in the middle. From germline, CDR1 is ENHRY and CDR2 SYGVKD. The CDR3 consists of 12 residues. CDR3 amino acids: CAISLTGSEQYF. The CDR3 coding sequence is TGTGCCATCAGCCTCACCGGGTCCGAGCAGTACTTC.

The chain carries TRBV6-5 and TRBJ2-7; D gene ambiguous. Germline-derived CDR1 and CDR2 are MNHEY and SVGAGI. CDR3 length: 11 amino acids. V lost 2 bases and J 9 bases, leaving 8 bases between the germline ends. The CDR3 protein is CASSYLQRQYF. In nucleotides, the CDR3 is TGTGCCAGCAGTTACCTACAGCGGCAGTACTTC.

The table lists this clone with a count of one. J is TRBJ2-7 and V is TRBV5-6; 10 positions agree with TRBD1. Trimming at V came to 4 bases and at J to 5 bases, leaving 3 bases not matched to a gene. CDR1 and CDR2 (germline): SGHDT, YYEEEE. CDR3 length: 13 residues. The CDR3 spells CASSLDRGHEQYF. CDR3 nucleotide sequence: TGTGCCAGCAGCCTCGACAGGGGGCACGAGCAGTACTTC.

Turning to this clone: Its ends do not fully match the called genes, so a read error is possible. CDR3 region: CSARVAWGEIF. In nucleotides, the CDR3 is TGCAGTGCTAGAGTCGCGTGGGGAGAGATCTTT. This chain connects TRBV20-1 to TRBJ1-6, with D hard to call. The CDR3 covers 11 residues. The V gene's germline CDR1 is DFQATT and CDR2 SNEGSKA (reference sequence).